This is a list of T cell receptor beta chains from one sample in a study of read filtering for tumor transcriptome and immune sequencing. TCRdb reprocessed the reads with MiXCR, giving one entry per CDR3 protein. The sample lists approximately 62,000 distinct CDR3 sequences; less than 20% were seen once. The specimen was a population of CD138-negative cells sorted from bone marrow. The receptors shown here come from a donor at least 40 years old with multiple myeloma. CDR3s include the opening cysteine and the closing phenylalanine or tryptophan. The size entry is marked missing in some rows and otherwise reads once, few, many or a size class.

J | size | V | CDR3
TRBJ2-1 | many | TRBV6-5 | CASSYQGLAGESGQFF
TRBJ2-1 | many | TRBV7-9 | CASSEGLAGIGSYNEQFF
TRBJ2-1 | many | TRBV4-2 | CASSQPGQPHNEQFF
TRBJ1-6 | many | TRBV14 | CASSQGGTGALHF
TRBJ1-3 | - | TRBV7-3 | CASSLDPPASGNTIYF
TRBJ2-7 | many | TRBV3-1 | CASSQAGTGSYEQYF
TRBJ1-1 | many | TRBV7-8 | CASSLARPGASVNTEAFF
TRBJ2-3 | many | TRBV11-2 | CASSSVTGYTQYF
TRBJ2-6 | many | TRBV2 | CASSQFRIPSGANVLTF
TRBJ2-5 | many | TRBV10-2 | CASSEGGELQETQYF
TRBJ2-7 | many | TRBV20-1 | CSAHSPGLAGTSYEQYF
TRBJ2-1 | many | TRBV12-3/TRBV12-4 | CASSLIGWPPNEQFF
TRBJ1-5 | many | TRBV29-1 | CSVEAGQRFNQPQHF
TRBJ2-7 | many | TRBV20-1 | CSATHGTSGSYEQYF